This T cell receptor beta chain came from a study of T-cell memory formation after mild COVID-19. TCRdb ran MiXCR on the 5' RACE reads and lists one entry per CDR3 protein. The table has about 560,000 distinct CDR3 sequences, 18% seen once. CDR1 is MNHNS and CDR2 is SASEGT in the germline V gene. Trimming left V 9 bases short and J 3 bases short, with 26 bases between. The CDR3 totals 17 residues. The V call is TRBV6-1, the J call TRBJ1-2, with TRBD1 as a possible D gene (6 bases). The clonotype comes from an adult woman who had mild COVID-19 (a few samples of this study predate the infection). Cell type and time point are not known. What was sequenced was PBMCs or a T cell subset sorted from them (not recorded which). CDR3 nucleotide sequence: TGTGCCAGACTAACTAGCTCTCAACAGGGCTTCGACTATGGCTACACCTTC. It encodes CARLTSSQQGFDYGYTF.